Only a few counts were recorded for the clone carrying this TCR beta chain. Antigen: not known. The ends lost 6 bases at V and 5 bases at J; junction bases unmatched: 7. The CDR3 covers 14 residues. The germline gives CDR1 KGHSH, CDR2 LQKENI. Exclusion covered patients with other autoimmune diseases or uncontrolled infections (as well as pregnancy or lactation). Clinicians diagnosed using symptoms, serum thyroxine, TRAb, thyroid ultrasound and orbital computed tomography. The source of the sample is a study of Graves' ophthalmopathy and Graves' hyperthyroidism. Overall study findings and caveats: Detected in blood as well were most expanded thyroid clonotypes with frequency above 0.001.

Amplification of the TCR beta CDR3 regions used RNA transcripts (as template). Second-round multiplex PCR came after a first-round RT-PCR that employed HTBI primers. TCRdb fed the multiplex PCR reads into MiXCR, producing one record per CDR3 protein. Among 360,000 or so distinct CDR3 sequences listed, around 18% were seen once. Specimen: peripheral blood. The receptor comes from a woman younger than 30 with Graves' ophthalmopathy. The chain employs TRBV18 and TRBJ1-1; 9 bases line up with TRBD1. CDR3 DNA: TGTGCCAGCTCCCAGAACAGGGGGCAAACTGAAGCTTTCTTT. Residues: CASSQNRGQTEAFF.